The following is a T cell receptor beta chain sequence with its context. CDR1 and CDR2 from the germline V gene are SGHRS and YFSETQ. Trimming left V 0 bases short and J 5 bases short, with 15 bases between. The CDR3 contains 17 residues. The data were obtained in a study of TIL therapy for anti-PD-1-resistant metastatic lung cancer. Time point: pre-treatment sample, taken before nivolumab and TIL therapy. Pleural nodules or supraclavicular lymph nodes made up most of the excised metastases sampled. The libraries were made with immunoSEQ v3. Data came from immunoSEQ multiplex PCR; TCRdb stores just in-frame clones and leaves some out. In the table there are 6,500 or so clones, 62% of which are singletons.

This TCR was sampled from a person aged 25-85 years with non-small cell lung cancer. The source material was tumor tissue, sampled at baseline. This chain links TRBV5-1 with TRBJ2-6; a weak D match, TRBD1 (6 bases). CDR3 sequence: CASSLGHRDARANVLTF. The CDR3 nucleotides read TGCGCCAGCAGCTTGGGGCACAGGGACGCGAGGGCCAACGTCCTGACTTTC.